This TCR beta chain was captured by sequencing in a study of OX40 agonist ivuxolimab in advanced cancers. Study-wide background: Aged roughly 23 to 85 with a mean of approximately 57 years, they were about 83% male. Three patients got partial responses; one had hepatocellular carcinoma and two had cutaneous melanoma.

Generated by immunoSEQ multiplex PCR, the TCRdb table keeps only in-frame clones and is missing some. Found here are 20,000 to 25,000 clones, 78% of them singletons; the top ten hold about 15%. The CDR3 sequence is 14 residues long. The V segment lost 6 bases and the J segment 0 bases; nucleotides outside the gene matches: 5. The germline gives CDR1 SNHLY, CDR2 FYNNEI. This rearrangement joins TRBV2 to TRBJ2-7; 7 bases map to TRBD1. The specimen comprised CD4+ or CD8+ T cells sorted from blood, sampled in a trial of the OX40 agonist ivuxolimab. This TCR came from an adult with an advanced solid tumor such as melanoma, head and neck, liver or kidney cancer. In DNA, the CDR3 is TGTGCCAGCAGATCGACAGGGTACTCCTACGAGCAGTACTTC. This translates into CASRSTGYSYEQYF.